Detailed here is one TCR beta chain. The antigen remains undetermined. The data are from a study of cytomegalovirus exposure and HLA in healthy donors. The CDR3 sequence is 15 residues long. CDR1 and CDR2 (germline): SGDLS, YYNGEE. The V end was cut by 0 bases, the J end by 3 bases, with 10 bases between. The primer mix had 60 Vbeta and 13 Jbeta primers. Here immunoSEQ multiplex PCR was the method, and the copy in TCRdb shows in-frame clones only, minus some. The sample lists 170,000 or so clones, 77% seen once, with around 3.4% in the top ten. Findings and caveats of the study: As a later analysis showed, a missense DCLRE1C variant was linked to trimming of TCR beta V- and J-genes.

The specimen was PBMCs. The V gene is TRBV9, the J gene TRBJ2-1; TRBD2 is a possible D gene (6 bases). This clonotype originated in a woman aged 60-70 years in good health and CMV-seropositive. CDR3 DNA: TGTGCCAGCAGCGTAGCTATGCGGGGCTACAATGAGCAGTTCTTC. Amino acids: CASSVAMRGYNEQFF.